A selection of T cell receptor beta chains follows, all from one sample in a study of shared clonotypes between healthy human individuals. Sequencing used immunoSEQ multiplex PCR; TCRdb keeps in-frame clones, though not all of them. The sample lists around 1.6 million clones, approximately 98% occurring once. The sample taken for sequencing was naive CD4+ T cells sorted from blood. These receptors came from a young man in good health. Both conserved end residues are part of each CDR3. A D gene is named only where the DNA matches it firmly. Not all rows give a size; the values are once, few, many and, for expanded clones, a class.

J	D	length	size	V	CDR3	DNA
TRBJ2-1	TRBD2	16	.	TRBV7-7	CASSPRTSGSPNEQFF	TGTGCCAGCAGCCCGCGAACTAGCGGGAGCCCCAATGAGCAGTTCTTC
TRBJ2-2	.	19	.	TRBV5-4	CASSPLAPIRGWNTGELFF	TGTGCCAGCAGCCCCCTGGCCCCTATCAGGGGATGGAACACCGGGGAGCTGTTTTTT
TRBJ2-1	.	15	.	TRBV5-1	CASSLRGYGNNEQFF	TGCGCCAGCAGCCTGAGAGGGTACGGGAACAATGAGCAGTTCTTC
TRBJ2-2	.	14	.	TRBV30	CAWSPGRITGELFF	TGTGCCTGGAGTCCGGGACGTATCACCGGGGAGCTGTTTTTT
TRBJ1-1	.	13	.	TRBV7-3	CASSYGTPAEAFF	TGTGCCAGCAGCTACGGGACACCTGCTGAAGCTTTCTTT
TRBJ1-1	.	15	.	TRBV6-5	CASSYFGQLNTEAFF	TGTGCCAGCAGTTACTTTGGGCAGTTGAACACTGAAGCTTTCTTT
TRBJ1-2	.	15	.	TRBV28	CASRFDGQWGPGYTF	TGTGCCAGCAGGTTCGATGGGCAGTGGGGCCCGGGCTACACCTTC
TRBJ2-7	.	16	.	TRBV18	CASSPKGGPSSYEQYF	TGTGCCAGCTCACCAAAGGGGGGCCCTAGCTCCTACGAGCAGTACTTC
TRBJ2-3	.	12	.	TRBV2	CASRDRLDTQYF	TGTGCCAGCAGGGACAGATTAGATACGCAGTATTTT
TRBJ1-4	.	14	.	TRBV7-9	CASSPTGRNEKLFF	TGTGCCAGCAGCCCCACGGGGAGAAATGAAAAACTGTTTTTT
TRBJ1-2	.	15	.	TRBV7-9	CASSLVGAGVYGYTF	TGTGCCAGCAGCCTGGTGGGGGCTGGGGTATATGGCTACACCTTC
TRBJ2-7	.	12	.	TRBV5-4	CASSLAGALQYF	TGTGCCAGCAGCTTGGCTGGTGCGCTGCAGTACTTC
TRBJ1-4	.	12	.	TRBV19	CASSIDAGKLFF	TGTGCCAGTAGTATAGATGCGGGGAAACTGTTTTTT
TRBJ1-2	.	14	.	TRBV25-1	CASSEWGVGYGYTF	TGTGCCAGCAGTGAATGGGGAGTGGGCTATGGCTACACCTTC
TRBJ2-5	.	13	.	TRBV25-1	CASSRRAQETQYF	TGTGCCAGCAGTAGGAGGGCGCAAGAGACCCAGTACTTC
TRBJ1-4	.	18	.	TRBV7-8	CASSLPLGRQGPNEKLFF	TGTGCCAGCAGCCTACCACTGGGCCGCCAGGGCCCTAATGAAAAACTGTTTTTT
TRBJ1-1	.	16	.	TRBV11-3	CASSLGGGLMNTEAFF	TGTGCCAGCAGCCTGGGGGGAGGTCTTATGAACACTGAAGCTTTCTTT
TRBJ2-1	.	11	.	TRBV5-5	CASSIYNEQFF	TGTGCCAGCAGCATATACAATGAGCAGTTCTTC
TRBJ2-7	TRBD2	15	.	TRBV6-1	CASSELKLAGARQYF	TGTGCCAGCAGTGAGTTAAAACTAGCGGGAGCCCGGCAGTACTTC
TRBJ2-1	.	14	.	TRBV10-3	CAISERENYNEQFF	TGTGCCATCAGTGAACGGGAAAACTACAATGAGCAGTTCTTC
TRBJ2-7	.	15	.	TRBV18	CASSPGWQQGGEQYF	TGTGCCAGCTCACCTGGTTGGCAACAGGGTGGCGAGCAGTACTTC
TRBJ1-1	.	16	.	TRBV30	CAWSPLPGVMNTEAFF	TGTGCCTGGAGTCCCCTCCCCGGGGTTATGAACACTGAAGCTTTCTTT
TRBJ2-5	.	14	.	TRBV10-1	CASSESIGRETQYF	TGCGCCAGCAGTGAGTCGATAGGTCGCGAGACCCAGTACTTC
TRBJ2-1	TRBD2	13	.	TRBV2	CASGTGGPNEQFF	TGTGCCAGCGGGACGGGAGGGCCGAATGAGCAGTTCTTC
TRBJ2-1	.	13	.	TRBV18	CASSPKQYNEQFF	TGTGCCAGCTCACCAAAACAGTACAATGAGCAGTTCTTC
TRBJ1-5	TRBD1	17	once	TRBV30	CAWSGTGTLYGNQPQHF	TGTGCCTGGAGCGGGACAGGGACATTATATGGCAATCAGCCCCAGCATTTT
TRBJ2-1	TRBD2	18	.	TRBV7-8	CASSLAWLAGGPYNEQFF	TGTGCCAGCAGCTTAGCTTGGCTAGCGGGAGGCCCCTACAATGAGCAGTTCTTC
TRBJ1-2	.	15	.	TRBV5-1	CASSLFEQSTGGYTF	TGCGCCAGCAGCTTGTTCGAACAGTCCACGGGGGGCTACACCTTC
TRBJ1-1	.	13	once	TRBV5-1	CASSRQVNTEAFF	TGCGCCAGCAGCCGACAGGTCAACACTGAAGCTTTCTTT
TRBJ2-1	TRBD2	15	.	TRBV18	CASSPGSGQYNEQFF	TGTGCCAGCTCACCAGGTAGCGGGCAGTACAATGAGCAGTTCTTC
TRBJ2-2	.	11	.	TRBV20-1	CSANQGGELFF	TGCAGTGCTAACCAAGGCGGGGAGCTGTTTTTT
TRBJ2-3	TRBD2	15	.	TRBV5-8	CASSARLAGSDTQYF	TGTGCCAGCAGCGCCCGACTAGCGGGATCAGATACGCAGTATTTT
TRBJ2-2	.	15	.	TRBV7-9	CASSLARANTGELFF	TGTGCCAGCAGCTTAGCCAGGGCGAACACCGGGGAGCTGTTTTTT
TRBJ2-6	.	14	.	TRBV6-1	CASRGDTGANVLTF	TGTGCCAGCAGGGGGGACACCGGGGCCAACGTCCTGACTTTC
TRBJ2-3	.	14	.	TRBV2	CASSEIVGTDTQYF	TGTGCCAGCAGTGAAATTGTAGGCACAGATACGCAGTATTTT
TRBJ2-5	.	11	.	TRBV5-5	CASSHTETQYF	TGTGCCAGCAGCCATACGGAGACCCAGTACTTC
TRBJ2-2	.	13	once	TRBV9	CASSVESTGELFF	TGTGCCAGCAGCGTAGAGAGCACCGGGGAGCTGTTTTTT
TRBJ2-7	.	12	.	TRBV10-3	CAISELGFEQYF	TGTGCCATCAGTGAATTGGGTTTCGAGCAGTACTTC
TRBJ1-1	.	17	.	TRBV19	CASSIDSWAGTNTEAFF	TGTGCCAGTAGTATAGATTCGTGGGCAGGAACGAACACTGAAGCTTTCTTT
TRBJ1-5	.	13	.	TRBV19	CASRKGQTQPQHF	TGTGCCAGTAGAAAGGGGCAGACTCAGCCCCAGCATTTT
TRBJ2-1	TRBD2	14	.	TRBV2	CASSVGLAGGRRFF	TGTGCCAGCAGTGTGGGGCTAGCGGGAGGCCGACGGTTCTTC
TRBJ2-1	TRBD2	18	.	TRBV28	CASSPETLLAGVGNEQFF	TGTGCCAGCAGTCCTGAAACGCTACTAGCGGGAGTCGGCAATGAGCAGTTCTTC
TRBJ2-1	TRBD2	16	.	TRBV5-1	CASRSTSGSPDNEQFF	TGCGCCAGCAGGAGTACTAGCGGGAGTCCGGACAATGAGCAGTTCTTC
TRBJ2-7	.	12	.	TRBV2	CASSELVHEQYF	TGTGCCAGCAGTGAACTAGTCCACGAGCAGTACTTC
TRBJ2-1	TRBD2	16	.	TRBV10-1	CASSKGAGGPDGEQFF	TGCGCCAGCAGTAAGGGAGCGGGAGGGCCGGACGGTGAGCAGTTCTTC
TRBJ1-5	TRBD1	14	.	TRBV10-2	CASSDRGSNQPQHF	TGCGCCAGCAGTGACAGGGGGAGCAATCAGCCCCAGCATTTT